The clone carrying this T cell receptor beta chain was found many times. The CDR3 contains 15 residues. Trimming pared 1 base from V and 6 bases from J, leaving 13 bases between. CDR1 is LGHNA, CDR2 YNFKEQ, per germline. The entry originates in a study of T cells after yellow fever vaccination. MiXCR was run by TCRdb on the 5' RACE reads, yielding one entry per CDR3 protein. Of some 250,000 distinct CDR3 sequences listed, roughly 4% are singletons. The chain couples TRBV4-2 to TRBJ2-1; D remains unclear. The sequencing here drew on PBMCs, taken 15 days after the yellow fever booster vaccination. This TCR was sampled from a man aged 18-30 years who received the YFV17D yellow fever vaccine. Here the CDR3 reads CASSQVSSSSNEQFF. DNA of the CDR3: TGTGCCAGCAGCCAAGTTAGTAGCTCTAGCAATGAGCAGTTCTTC.